Each of the 30 T cell receptor beta chains below was sequenced from the same sample in a study of technical replicates of blood from a few donors. This table comes from immunoSEQ multiplex PCR, and its TCRdb copy is limited to in-frame clones, with some not included. This table has around 80,000 clones, 93% appearing once. Specimen: T cells isolated from PBMCs. These TCRs come from a human donor in good health.

The rearrangement joins TRBV27 to TRBJ2-6; D call uncertain. CDR1 is MNHEY and CDR2 is SMNVEV in the germline V gene (reference sequence). The CDR3 contains 14 residues. Trimming cost V 5 bases and J 0 bases, with 5 bases left between them. DNA for the CDR3: TGTGCCAGCAGTCCCTACTCTGGGGCCAACGTCCTGACTTTC. Its translation: CASSPYSGANVLTF.

The rearrangement uses TRBV9 and TRBJ2-2; 10 bases align to TRBD1. CDR1 and CDR2 (germline): SGDLS, YYNGEE. The V segment lost 4 bases and the J segment 3 bases; nucleotides outside the gene matches: 6. CDR3 length: 16 amino acids. The CDR3 region is CASSPRTGGYTGELFF. The CDR3 nucleotides read TGTGCCAGCAGCCCGCGGACAGGGGGGTACACCGGGGAGCTGTTTTTT.

This clone has only one observation. CDR3 DNA sequence: TGTGCCAGCCTTAGACAGGGAGGAGATGGCTACACCTTC. As protein: CASLRQGGDGYTF. The chain is built from TRBV6-1 and TRBJ1-2; 7 nucleotides align to TRBD1. CDR3 size: 13 residues. Per the germline V gene, CDR1 is MNHNS and CDR2 is SASEGT. V shed 8 bases, J shed 6 bases, and the junction held 9 bases outside the gene matches.

The V gene is TRBV5-4, the J gene TRBJ2-5; D might be TRBD1 (6 bases). The germline CDR1 and CDR2 sequences are SGHNT and YYREEE (reference sequence). Trimming removed 4 bases from V and 1 base from J, with 11 bases in between. The CDR3 loop spans 14 amino acids. The CDR3 DNA reads TGTGCCAGCAGCCTTCAGGGGTCCCAAGAGACCCAGTACTTC. Amino acids: CASSLQGSQETQYF.

The gene calls are TRBV19 and TRBJ1-2, with TRBD1 identical over 8 bases. Germline values: CDR1 LNHDA, CDR2 SQIVND (reference sequence). V gave up 4 bases and J gave up 7 bases; unmatched junction bases: 17. CDR3 length: 17 amino acids. CDR3 nucleotides: TGTGCCAGTAGTACCCTGGACAGGGACCTTCTCTCTAGTGGCTACACCTTC. This translates into CASSTLDRDLLSSGYTF. Full variable domain (rest looked up from reference TRBV19 and TRBJ1-2): DGGITQSPKYLFRKEGQNVTLSCEQNLNHDAMYWYRQDPGQGLRLIYYSQIVNDFQKGDIAEGYSVSREKKESFPLTVTSAQKNPTAFYLCASSTLDRDLLSSGYTFGSGTRLTVV.

The rearrangement uses TRBV7-2 and TRBJ2-7, with D tentatively TRBD2 (5 bases). The CDR3 length is 15 residues. CDR1 and CDR2 (germline): SGHTA, FQGNSA. The germline V and J ends were trimmed by 4 bases and 12 bases, with 25 bases remaining between them. CDR3 amino acids: CASSYLGGVGDRRYF. In DNA, the CDR3 is TGTGCCAGCAGCTACCTTGGAGGAGTAGGAGACCGTCGGTACTTC.

The gene calls are TRBV2 and TRBJ1-2; D perhaps matches TRBD1 (5 bases). This CDR3 contains 13 residues. V was pared by 10 bases and J by 1 base, with 13 bases between. Germline V gives CDR1 SNHLY, CDR2 FYNNEI. CDR3: CAIYRSLNYGYTF. The CDR3 coding sequence is TGTGCCATCTACAGGAGTCTTAACTATGGCTACACCTTC.

This chain joins TRBV5-1 and TRBJ2-3; 9 positions match TRBD2. With 2 bases clipped from V and 2 bases from J, the junction kept 3 bases outside the gene matches. CDR1 and CDR2 (germline): SGHRS, YFSETQ. The CDR3 is 15 amino acids. The CDR3 DNA follows: TGCGCCAGCAGCTTTAGGACTAGCGACACAGATACGCAGTATTTT. Its translation is CASSFRTSDTDTQYF.

V usage is TRBV30 and J usage is TRBJ1-5; 10 bases agree with TRBD1. Looked up from germline, CDR1 is GTSNPN and CDR2 is SVGIG (reference sequence). This CDR3 has 14 amino acids. J was trimmed by 4 bases and V by 2 bases; bases with no gene match: 2. Here the CDR3 reads CAWSTGQGNQPQHF. CDR3 nucleotide sequence: TGTGCCTGGAGTACGGGACAGGGGAATCAGCCCCAGCATTTT.

The gene calls are TRBV28 and TRBJ2-7, with TRBD1 matching over 9 bases. CDR1 and CDR2 (germline): MDHEN, SYDVKM. Trimming removed 5 bases from V and 4 bases from J; junction bases left unmatched: 18. The CDR3 has 18 amino acids. The CDR3 here is CASSPRGSGTGKNYEQYF. In DNA, the CDR3 is TGTGCCAGCAGTCCCAGGGGGTCCGGGACAGGGAAAAATTACGAGCAGTACTTC. The whole variable domain, filled in from reference TRBV28 and TRBJ2-7, reads DVKVTQSSRYLVKRTGEKVFLECVQDMDHENMFWYRQDPGLGLRLIYFSYDVKMKEKGDIPEGYSVSREKKERFSLILESASTNQTSMYLCASSPRGSGTGKNYEQYFGPGTRLTVT.

The sample holds a few counts of this clone. The V call is TRBV2, the J call TRBJ1-6, with TRBD1 as a possible D gene (5 bases). Germline V gives CDR1 SNHLY, CDR2 FYNNEI. CDR3 length equals 14 residues. V was cut by 6 bases and J by 7 bases, with 13 bases left in between. This chain's CDR3 is CASSDTGFNSPLHF. For the CDR3, the DNA is TGTGCCAGCAGCGATACAGGCTTCAATTCACCCCTCCACTTT.

V is TRBV10-1 and J is TRBJ2-1; 7 positions agree with TRBD1. The ends lost 6 bases at V and 11 bases at J; junction bases unmatched: 13. The CDR3 has 14 residues. Germline CDR1 reads WNHNN; CDR2 reads SYGVQD (reference sequence). This CDR3 is CASSGVADRYKQFF. Written as DNA, the CDR3 is TGCGCCAGCAGCGGGGTCGCGGACAGGTATAAGCAGTTCTTC.

The chain links TRBV11-2 to TRBJ2-7, with 13 bases fitting TRBD2. The CDR3 covers 16 residues. Germline V gene lookup returns CDR1 SGHAT and CDR2 FQNNGV. Trimming at V came to 4 bases and at J to 2 bases, leaving 5 bases not matched to a gene. CDR3 amino acids: CASSSTGLAGTYEQYF. The CDR3 region has the DNA TGTGCCAGCAGCTCTACGGGACTAGCGGGGACCTACGAGCAGTACTTC. The full variable domain, with the rest looked up from reference TRBV11-2 and TRBJ2-7, is EAGVAQSPRYKIIEKRQSVAFWCNPISGHATLYWYQQILGQGPKLLIQFQNNGVVDDSQLPKDRFSAERLKGVDSTLKIQPAKLEDSAVYLCASSSTGLAGTYEQYFGPGTRLTVT.

Worth noting for this clone: Distinct nucleotide sequences in the sample also encode this CDR3. The rearrangement uses TRBV5-1 and TRBJ1-3, with TRBD1 as a possible D gene (5 bases). The germline V and J ends were trimmed by 0 bases and 2 bases, with 15 bases remaining between them. The CDR3 runs 17 residues. Per germline, CDR1 SGHRS and CDR2 YFSETQ. CDR3 in amino acids: CASSLAAWGRAGNTIYF. The CDR3 DNA reads as TGCGCCAGCAGCTTGGCCGCTTGGGGCAGAGCTGGAAACACCATATATTTT.

The chain has TRBV11-2 and TRBJ2-7; D perhaps matches TRBD1 (5 bases). This CDR3 has 13 amino acids. The germline gives CDR1 SGHAT, CDR2 FQNNGV. Trimming removed 5 bases from V and 0 bases from J, with 8 bases in between. This CDR3 reads CASSQGSSYEQYF. Here the CDR3 DNA reads TGTGCCAGCAGCCAGGGAAGCTCCTACGAGCAGTACTTC.

CDR3 loop: CASSLNSYGYTF. The DNA for the CDR3 is TGTGCCAGCAGCTTAAATAGCTATGGCTACACCTTC. The chain uses TRBV7-9 and TRBJ1-2; D is uncertain. The CDR3 spans 12 residues. With 2 bases removed from V and 4 bases from J, the gap between germline ends came to 5 bases. The V gene's germline CDR1 is SEHNR and CDR2 FQNEAQ (reference sequence).

This clone showed up just a few times. The rearrangement joins TRBV2 to TRBJ1-5, with a weak D call TRBD1 (5 bases). Trimming took off 6 bases at V and 3 bases at J, with 15 bases between the two ends. Looked up from germline, CDR1 is SNHLY and CDR2 is FYNNEI. This CDR3 contains 15 residues. The CDR3 is CASSRETEYNQPQHF. The CDR3 DNA sequence: TGTGCCAGCAGCCGCGAGACAGAATACAATCAGCCCCAGCATTTT.

This chain connects TRBV28 to TRBJ1-1, with D maybe TRBD1 (5 bases). Germline V gene data show CDR1 as MDHEN and CDR2 as SYDVKM. This CDR3 is 13 amino acids long. V gave up 6 bases and J gave up 4 bases, with 12 bases separating them. In DNA form, the CDR3 reads TGTGCCAGCAGCGGGGGATCGGGCACTGAAGCTTTCTTT. It yields the protein CASSGGSGTEAFF.

This clone occurred once. The V gene is TRBV6-6, the J gene TRBJ1-1; D gene ambiguous. CDR3 length: 15 residues. Germline lookup yields CDR1 MNHNY and CDR2 SVGAGI (reference sequence). V lost 0 bases and J lost 2, with 10 bases in between. The CDR3 region has the DNA TGTGCCAGCAGTTACTCGGGCATCCTCAACACTGAAGCTTTCTTT. Amino acid sequence: CASSYSGILNTEAFF.

V usage is TRBV19 and J usage is TRBJ2-7; 11 nucleotides align to TRBD2. V trimming: 6 bases; J trimming: 4 bases; junction bases outside the gene matches: 8. Germline CDR1 is LNHDA and CDR2 is SQIVND (reference sequence). The CDR3 is made up of 15 amino acids. CDR3 residues: CASSSLAGGNYEQYF. The CDR3, as DNA: TGTGCCAGTAGCTCCCTAGCGGGAGGAAATTACGAGCAGTACTTC.

The V call is TRBV7-6, the J call TRBJ1-4; D is possibly TRBD1 (6 bases). Germline-derived CDR1 and CDR2 are SGHVS and FNYEAQ. The V gene lost 8 bases and the J gene lost 0 bases, with 10 bases spanning the gap. This CDR3 region has 14 residues. In DNA form, the CDR3 reads TGTGCCAGCGGCGACAGGACAACTAATGAAAAACTGTTTTTT. Translation gives CASGDRTTNEKLFF.

This clone was observed a single time. The chain joins TRBV10-1 to TRBJ2-7; tentatively, D is TRBD1 (6 bases). The CDR3 loop spans 13 amino acids. CDR1 and CDR2 (germline): WNHNN, SYGVQD (reference sequence). Deletions cut 2 bases from V and 3 bases from J, with 8 bases between. The CDR3: CASSEGRGYEQYF. The CDR3 nucleotides are TGCGCCAGCAGTGAGGGCAGGGGCTACGAGCAGTACTTC.

The J gene is TRBJ2-5, the V gene TRBV5-1; 7 bases fit TRBD1. Unmatched junction bases numbered 14, after V lost 7 bases and J lost 5 bases. The CDR3 is 15 amino acids. Germline lookup yields CDR1 SGHRS and CDR2 YFSETQ. The CDR3 sequence is CASGHTGVLLETQYF. The CDR3 nucleotides read TGCGCCAGCGGGCACACAGGGGTGTTATTGGAGACCCAGTACTTC.

The J gene is TRBJ1-1, the V gene TRBV7-3; possible D gene TRBD1, 5 bases. The V gene lost 0 bases and the J gene lost 5 bases, with 13 bases spanning the gap. CDR1 is SGHTA, CDR2 FQGTGA, per germline. This CDR3 is built from 15 residues. CDR3 region: CASSLTFGGGTEAFF. The CDR3 DNA reads TGTGCCAGCAGCTTAACATTTGGGGGAGGGACTGAAGCTTTCTTT. The full variable domain, completed using reference TRBV7-3 and TRBJ1-1, is GAGVSQTPSNKVTEKGKYVELRCDPISGHTALYWYRQSLGQGPEFLIYFQGTGAADDSGLPNDRFFAVRPEGSVSTLKIQRTERGDSAVYLCASSLTFGGGTEAFFGQGTRLTVV.

This clone occurred once. The CDR3 sequence: CASSVGTSGGAGETQYF. The CDR3 DNA sequence: TGTGCCAGCAGCGTAGGGACTAGCGGGGGGGCCGGCGAGACCCAGTACTTC. The V and J genes are TRBV9 and TRBJ2-5; 15 bases align to TRBD2. With V trimmed by 0 bases and J by 5 bases, 5 bases remained unmatched. Germline-derived CDR1 and CDR2 are SGDLS and YYNGEE. This CDR3 is 17 amino acids long.

The chain carries TRBV6-6 and TRBJ1-2; 7 positions agree with TRBD1. Germline loops: CDR1 MNHNY, CDR2 SVGAGI (reference sequence). The CDR3 extends over 16 amino acids. Trimming took 7 bases from V and 8 from J; bases not matched to a gene: 19. CDR3 in amino acids: CASTYKFGQVQKGYTF. Here the CDR3 DNA reads TGTGCCAGCACCTACAAGTTCGGACAGGTGCAGAAAGGCTACACCTTC.

The chain couples TRBV5-4 to TRBJ1-2, with TRBD1 matching over 8 bases. The junction had 10 bases not matched to a gene; V was cut back by 6 bases and J by 6 bases. The CDR3 contains 14 residues. Germline assignment: CDR1 SGHNT and CDR2 YYREEE (reference sequence). CDR3 in DNA: TGTGCCAGCACCCAGGCAGGGGGCGATAATGGCTACACCTTC. It translates to CASTQAGGDNGYTF.

The V and J genes are TRBV2 and TRBJ2-1; D gene unclear. Germline CDR1 is SNHLY and CDR2 is FYNNEI. The CDR3 has 13 amino acids. Trimming removed 2 bases at V and 9 bases at J, with 11 bases between. Here the CDR3 DNA reads TGTGCCAGCAGTGAAAATCCCGGCGGTGAGCAGTTCTTC. Its protein is CASSENPGGEQFF.

This chain joins TRBV5-8 and TRBJ2-2, with 8 bases lining up with TRBD2. This CDR3 is 15 amino acids long. Looked up from germline, CDR1 is SGHTS and CDR2 is YDEGEE. With V trimmed by 3 bases and J by 5 bases, 6 bases remained unmatched. The DNA of the CDR3 is TGTGCCAGCAGCTCCGGGACTAGGGGGACCGGGGAGCTGTTTTTT. Its protein product is CASSSGTRGTGELFF.

V is TRBV21-1 and J is TRBJ1-5; the D call TRBD1 from the table was never checked on the DNA. TRBV21-1 is marked as a pseudogene. There are 18 residues in the CDR3. CDR3 amino acids: CASSSPGQDDSSNQPQHF. The CDR3 nucleotides are TGTGCCAGCAGCTCTCCGGGACAGGACGACTCTAGCAATCAGCCCCAGCATTTT.